This T cell receptor beta chain originates from a study of CD8+ T cells in alopecia areata. Study results and limitations: Affected lesional scalp, above all in alopecia totalis/universalis, was more clonal than normal scalp.

The V end was cut by 3 bases, the J end by 6 bases, with 16 bases between. This CDR3 has 15 amino acids. The germline V gene has CDR1 KGHSH and CDR2 LQKENI. Points on this clone: Its specificity is unknown.

cDNA reverse transcribed from extracted RNA served as the sequencing template. Some clones are missing from TCRdb's copy, which holds only in-frame ones; the method was immunoSEQ multiplex PCR. The sample records some 150,000 clones, around 58% being singletons. Treatment noted: oral pan-JAK inhibitor, 5-10 mg twice daily. Lesional scalp punch biopsies and peripheral blood came from alopecia areata patients. The TCR was taken from a human donor with alopecia areata. The chain carries TRBV18 and TRBJ2-3; D is ambiguous. Specimen: CD4+ T cells sorted from blood, collected between weeks 55 and 65, from a patient treated with tofacitinib. The CDR3 DNA follows: TGTGCCAGCTCACCCACTCGTATGGCGTGGGATACGCAGTATTTT. Translated: CASSPTRMAWDTQYF.